This T cell receptor beta chain derives from a study of blood T cell repertoires in COVID-19. The CDR3 totals 13 residues. In germline, CDR1 is SQVTM, CDR2 ANQGSEA. Trimming removed 4 bases at V and 5 bases at J, with 14 bases between. In its sample, this clone was seen a few times. Generated by immunoSEQ multiplex PCR, the TCRdb table keeps only in-frame clones and is missing some. This sample carries under 150,000 clones, 75% to 90% of them seen once, and the ten largest clones take 15% to 20%. V is TRBV29-1 and J is TRBJ1-1; D is possibly TRBD1 (5 bases). The sequencing input was PBMCs or T cells enriched from blood (not recorded which). The sequence came from a man younger than 45 who had recovered from COVID-19. CDR3 sequence: CSVAPGRRTEAFF. CDR3 coding DNA: TGCAGCGTTGCCCCAGGGAGGAGGACTGAAGCTTTCTTT. Together with reference TRBV29-1 and TRBJ1-1, the CDR3 gives the full variable domain: SAVISQKPSRDICQRGTSLTIQCQVDSQVTMMFWYRQQPGQSLTLIATANQGSEATYESGFVIDKFPISRPNLTFSTLTVSNMSPEDSSIYLCSVAPGRRTEAFFGQGTRLTVV.